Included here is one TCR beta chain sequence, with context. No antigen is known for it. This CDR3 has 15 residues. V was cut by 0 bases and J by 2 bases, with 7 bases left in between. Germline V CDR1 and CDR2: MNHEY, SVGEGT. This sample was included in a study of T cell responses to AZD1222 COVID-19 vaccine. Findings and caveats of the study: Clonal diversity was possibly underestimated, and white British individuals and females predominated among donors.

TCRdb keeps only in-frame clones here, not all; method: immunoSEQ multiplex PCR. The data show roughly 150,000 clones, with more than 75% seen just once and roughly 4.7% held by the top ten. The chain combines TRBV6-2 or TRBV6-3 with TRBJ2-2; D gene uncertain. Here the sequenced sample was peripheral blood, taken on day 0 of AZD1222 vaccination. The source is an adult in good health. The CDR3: CASSYSLPNTGELFF. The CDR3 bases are TGTGCCAGCAGTTACTCCCTGCCTAACACCGGGGAGCTGTTTTTT.